The present T cell receptor beta chain was sequenced within a study of T-cell reconstitution after alpha-beta-depleted transplantation in children. Findings and caveats of the study: Expanded clones from the graft, numbering several hundred, reportedly supplied alpha-beta T cells about two months after transplant.

This clonotype appeared a single time. Its cognate antigen is unknown. V was trimmed by 3 bases and J by 0 bases, leaving 4 bases between them. The V gene's germline CDR1 is MNHNS and CDR2 SASEGT. The CDR3 is 13 residues long. Preparation of the TCRbeta library involved a method that used unique molecular identifiers. In TCRdb, the PCR reads were re-called with MiXCR into one record per CDR3 protein. The profile shows hundreds of thousands of distinct CDR3 sequences, about a quarter of them singletons. This receptor was taken from a girl aged 2 to 10 with Fanconi anemia, due to receive a stem cell transplant. This sample comprised PBMCs, obtained before TCRalphabeta/CD19-depleted stem cell transplant. The chain recombines TRBV6-1 with TRBJ2-3; D is uncertain. CDR3 in amino acids: CASSDGSTDTQYF. The CDR3 nucleotides read TGTGCCAGCAGTGATGGCAGCACAGATACGCAGTATTTT.